The 17 T cell receptor beta chains listed next were all sequenced from one sample in a study of blood T cells in healthy people across ages. A second PCR of about 7 to 11 cycles used a sample-barcoded 5' primer and a J-beta primer mix. Via MiXCR, TCRdb re-called the 5' RACE reads, giving one row per CDR3 protein. The sample records over 500,000 distinct CDR3 sequences, 25% to 35% being singletons. This same sample was also taken into another study, of T cells of mothers and their children.

Sequences were obtained from blood. These receptors all come from a boy aged 2 to 9 in good health.

The table lists this clonotype with a few counts. A read error may produce the germline difference seen at one junction end. The CDR3 here is CSAGDFGDEQFF. The CDR3 region has the DNA TGCAGTGCTGGAGATTTTGGCGATGAGCAGTTCTTC. The gene calls are TRBV20-1 and TRBJ2-1; unclear D gene. Germline CDR1 DFQATT, CDR2 SNEGSKA (reference sequence). CDR3 length: 12 amino acids.

This clonotype was picked up a small number of times. The chain has TRBV4-3 and TRBJ2-1, with 11 positions matching TRBD2. The germline V gene has CDR1 LGHNA and CDR2 YSLEER. The CDR3 runs 18 residues. The V gene end was trimmed by 0 bases and the J gene end by 4 bases; junction bases not matched to a gene: 8. The CDR3 sequence is CASSQDTLAGALYNEQFF. The CDR3, as DNA: TGCGCCAGCAGCCAAGATACACTAGCGGGAGCTCTGTACAATGAGCAGTTCTTC.

The CDR3 sequence: CSAPQGAYYNEQFF. CDR3 nucleotides: TGCAGCGCACCGCAGGGGGCGTATTACAATGAGCAGTTCTTC. The rearrangement joins TRBV29-1 to TRBJ2-1; TRBD1 matches 8 bases. Germline V lookup: CDR1 SQVTM, CDR2 ANQGSEA. The junction had 9 bases not matched to a gene; V was cut back by 7 bases and J by 4 bases. This CDR3 is 14 amino acids long.

The chain links TRBV29-1 to TRBJ2-7, with D possibly matching TRBD2 (6 bases). This CDR3 has 12 amino acids. V was cut by 5 bases and J by 7 bases, with 15 bases left in between. Germline V gives CDR1 SQVTM, CDR2 ANQGSEA. The CDR3 reads CSVILPRGEQYF. CDR3 nucleotide sequence: TGCAGCGTTATTCTCCCCCGGGGGGAGCAGTACTTC.

This clonotype was seen a handful of times. The chain employs TRBV25-1 and TRBJ1-2; D is uncertain. Germline V lookup: CDR1 MGHDK, CDR2 SYGVNS. CDR3 length: 12 residues. V lost 0 bases and J 13 bases, leaving 12 bases between the germline ends. Here the CDR3 DNA reads TGTGCCAGCAGTGAATATCCGCTCGCCTTCACCTTC. This gives the protein CASSEYPLAFTF.

This clonotype was found a few times. A read error may account for a junction end that differs from germline. CDR3: CTSSLSGNGGYTF. The CDR3 bases are TGCACCAGCAGCTTATCTGGTAATGGAGGCTACACCTTC. This chain connects TRBV7-2 to TRBJ1-2, with unresolved D. The V gene's germline CDR1 is SGHTA and CDR2 FQGNSA. The CDR3 runs to 13 residues.

V and J are TRBV20-1 and TRBJ2-3, with D possibly matching TRBD2 (6 bases). Germline V gives CDR1 DFQATT, CDR2 SNEGSKA (reference sequence). V lost 3 bases to trimming and J lost 0 bases, with 19 bases between them. The CDR3 sequence is 17 residues long. This CDR3 reads CSARRDPPTSSTDTQYF. In DNA, the CDR3 is TGCAGTGCTAGGCGGGACCCCCCAACCTCTAGCACAGATACGCAGTATTTT.

The J gene is TRBJ1-5, the V gene TRBV12-3 or TRBV12-4, with a possible D match to TRBD1 (5 bases). Trimming cost V 5 bases and J 0 bases, with 14 bases left between them. CDR3 length: 16 residues. The DNA of the CDR3 is TGTGCCAGCAGTAAGTCTGGGGCGTTTAGCAATCAGCCCCAGCATTTT. This gives the protein CASSKSGAFSNQPQHF.

The chain recombines TRBV5-6 with TRBJ2-7, with D perhaps matching TRBD1 or TRBD2 (5 bases each). Looked up from germline, CDR1 is SGHDT and CDR2 is YYEEEE. V lost 2 bases to trimming and J lost 2 bases, with 11 bases between them. There are 14 residues in the CDR3. The CDR3 loop reads CASSFGTFAYEQYF. The CDR3 DNA reads as TGTGCCAGCAGCTTCGGGACGTTTGCCTACGAGCAGTACTTC.

The chain employs TRBV7-9 and TRBJ2-1; D unclear. The CDR3 extends over 15 amino acids. With 1 base removed from V and 5 bases from J, the gap between germline ends came to 12 bases. Germline CDR1 SEHNR, CDR2 FQNEAQ (reference sequence). CDR3 protein: CASSLGAGKHNEQFF. In DNA, the CDR3 is TGTGCCAGCAGCTTAGGGGCCGGTAAGCACAATGAGCAGTTCTTC. The variable domain in full, completed from reference TRBV7-9 and TRBJ2-1, reads DTGVSQNPRHKITKRGQNVTFRCDPISEHNRLYWYRQTLGQGPEFLTYFQNEAQLEKSRLLSDRFSAERPKGSFSTLEIQRTEQGDSAMYLCASSLGAGKHNEQFFGPGTRLTVL.

J is TRBJ2-5 and V is TRBV29-1, with a possible D match to TRBD2 (6 bases). TRBJ2-1 explains the end of the DNA better; the J call may be wrong. The CDR3 covers 14 residues. Germline loops: CDR1 SQVTM, CDR2 ANQGSEA. The CDR3 DNA reads as TGCAGCGTCCATGGACTACTAGTACGGTATGAGCAGTTCTTC. Encoded protein: CSVHGLLVRYEQFF.

This clonotype was counted a few times. V gene TRBV7-9 combines with J gene TRBJ1-1; D gene ambiguous. Germline-derived CDR1 and CDR2 are SEHNR and FQNEAQ (reference sequence). The CDR3 has 14 amino acids. V shed 5 bases and J shed 1 base, with 11 bases lying between them. The CDR3 loop reads CASSPPVGNTEAFF. The CDR3 nucleotides are TGTGCCAGCAGCCCCCCGGTAGGGAACACTGAAGCTTTCTTT.

The chain combines TRBV2 with TRBJ1-3; TRBD1 might be the D (6 bases). Trimming took off 6 bases at V and 0 bases at J, with 15 bases between the two ends. The CDR3 extends over 16 amino acids. Per germline, CDR1 SNHLY and CDR2 FYNNEI. CDR3 DNA sequence: TGTGCCAGCAGCCCAGGACAGCCAACCTCTGGAAACACCATATATTTT. It yields the protein CASSPGQPTSGNTIYF.

This chain joins TRBV20-1 and TRBJ1-2; no definite D call. The germline CDR1 and CDR2 sequences are DFQATT and SNEGSKA (reference sequence). The CDR3 consists of 13 residues. Trimming stripped 0 bases from V and 3 bases from J, with 8 bases between. DNA for the CDR3: TGCAGTGCTAGAGATTGGACGGACTATGGCTACACCTTC. Translation gives CSARDWTDYGYTF.

The chain joins TRBV6-2 or TRBV6-3 to TRBJ1-2; D remains unclear. The CDR3 sequence is 13 residues long. CDR1 and CDR2 (germline): MNHEY, SVGEGT. The V end lost 2 bases, the J end lost 8 bases, and 12 bases lay between the germline ends. This CDR3 reads CASSYAGRWGYTF. In DNA form, the CDR3 reads TGTGCCAGCAGTTACGCCGGTCGATGGGGCTACACCTTC.

V usage is TRBV9 and J usage is TRBJ1-5; 7 positions agree with TRBD1. Trimming at V came to 2 bases and at J to 7 bases, leaving 6 bases not matched to a gene. This CDR3 is built from 14 residues. Germline loops: CDR1 SGDLS, CDR2 YYNGEE. The CDR3 DNA sequence: TGTGCCAGCAGCGTCTCAGGAGGGGGCCAGCCCCAGCATTTT. The encoded protein is CASSVSGGGQPQHF.

V gene TRBV11-1 combines with J gene TRBJ1-2, with a weak D call TRBD1 (5 bases). CDR3 size: 16 residues. Germline lookup yields CDR1 SGHAT and CDR2 FQDESV (reference sequence). The ends were cut back, 5 bases at V and 0 bases at J, with 16 bases in the middle. The DNA of the CDR3 is TGTGCCAGCAGCCAGGGAAGGAAGAGACCTAACTATGGCTACACCTTC. Translation: CASSQGRKRPNYGYTF.